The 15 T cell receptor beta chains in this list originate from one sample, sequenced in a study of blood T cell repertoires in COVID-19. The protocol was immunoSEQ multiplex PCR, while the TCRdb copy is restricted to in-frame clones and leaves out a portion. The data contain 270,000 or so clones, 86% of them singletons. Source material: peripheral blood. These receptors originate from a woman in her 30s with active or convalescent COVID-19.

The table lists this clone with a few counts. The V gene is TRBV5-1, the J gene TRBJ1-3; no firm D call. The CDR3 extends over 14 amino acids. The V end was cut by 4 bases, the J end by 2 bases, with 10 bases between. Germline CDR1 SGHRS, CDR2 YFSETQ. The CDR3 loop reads CASSEAVAGNTIYF. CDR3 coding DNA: TGCGCCAGCAGCGAGGCAGTGGCTGGAAACACCATATATTTT.

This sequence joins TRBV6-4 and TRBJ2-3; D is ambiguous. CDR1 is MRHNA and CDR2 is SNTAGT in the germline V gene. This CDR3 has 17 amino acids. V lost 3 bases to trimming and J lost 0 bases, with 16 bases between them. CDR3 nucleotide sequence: TGTGCCAGCAGTGAAGCTCCCTCGGGTCTTAGCACAGATACGCAGTATTTT. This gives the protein CASSEAPSGLSTDTQYF.

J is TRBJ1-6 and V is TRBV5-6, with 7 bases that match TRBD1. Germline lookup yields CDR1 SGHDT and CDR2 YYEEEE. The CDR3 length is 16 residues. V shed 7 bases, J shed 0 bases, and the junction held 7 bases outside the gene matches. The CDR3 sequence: CASRRQGFSYNSPLHF. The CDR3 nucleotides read TGTGCCAGCCGGAGACAGGGTTTCTCCTATAATTCACCCCTCCACTTT.

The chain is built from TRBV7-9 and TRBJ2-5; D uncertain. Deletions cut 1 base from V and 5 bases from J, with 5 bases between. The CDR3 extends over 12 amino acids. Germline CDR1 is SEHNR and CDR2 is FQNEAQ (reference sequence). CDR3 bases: TGTGCCAGCAGCTTAGTGAGGGAGACCCAGTACTTC. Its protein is CASSLVRETQYF.

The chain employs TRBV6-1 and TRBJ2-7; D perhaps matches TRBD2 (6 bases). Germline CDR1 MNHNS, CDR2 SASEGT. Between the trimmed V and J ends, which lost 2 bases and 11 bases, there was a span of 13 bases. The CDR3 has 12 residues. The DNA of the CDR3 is TGTGCCAGCAGTGAATACTATAGGGAGGAGTACTTC. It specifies CASSEYYREEYF.

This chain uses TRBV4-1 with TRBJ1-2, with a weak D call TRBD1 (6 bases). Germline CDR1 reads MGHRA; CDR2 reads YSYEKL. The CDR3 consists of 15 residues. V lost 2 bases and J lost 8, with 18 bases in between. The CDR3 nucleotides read TGCGCCAGCAGCCAAACCCAGGGGATAGGGTGGGGCTACACCTTC. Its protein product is CASSQTQGIGWGYTF.

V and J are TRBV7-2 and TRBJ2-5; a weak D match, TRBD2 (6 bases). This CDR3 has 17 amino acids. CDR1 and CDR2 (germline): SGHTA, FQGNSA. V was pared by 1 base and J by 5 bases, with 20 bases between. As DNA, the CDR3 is TGTGCCAGCAGCTTAGGAATCGGGGGTGTGGACCTGGAGACCCAGTACTTC. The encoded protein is CASSLGIGGVDLETQYF.

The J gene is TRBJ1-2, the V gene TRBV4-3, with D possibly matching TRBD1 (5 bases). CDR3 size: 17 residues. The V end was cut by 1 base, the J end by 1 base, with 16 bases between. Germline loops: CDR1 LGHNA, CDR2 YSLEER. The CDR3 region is CASSQGVGSGVNYGYTF. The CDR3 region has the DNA TGCGCCAGCAGCCAAGGAGTTGGGTCGGGGGTTAACTATGGCTACACCTTC.

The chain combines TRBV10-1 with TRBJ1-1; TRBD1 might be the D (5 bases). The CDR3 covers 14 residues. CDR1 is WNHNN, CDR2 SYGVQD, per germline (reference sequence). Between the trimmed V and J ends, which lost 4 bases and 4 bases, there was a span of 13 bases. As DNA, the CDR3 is TGCGCCAGCAGTGCTAGGGGATGGGGCACTGAAGCTTTCTTT. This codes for CASSARGWGTEAFF.

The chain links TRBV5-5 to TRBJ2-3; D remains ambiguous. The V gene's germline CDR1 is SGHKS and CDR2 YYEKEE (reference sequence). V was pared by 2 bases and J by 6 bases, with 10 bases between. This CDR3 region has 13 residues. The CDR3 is CASSFEVSDTQYF. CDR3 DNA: TGTGCCAGCAGCTTTGAGGTTTCCGATACGCAGTATTTT.

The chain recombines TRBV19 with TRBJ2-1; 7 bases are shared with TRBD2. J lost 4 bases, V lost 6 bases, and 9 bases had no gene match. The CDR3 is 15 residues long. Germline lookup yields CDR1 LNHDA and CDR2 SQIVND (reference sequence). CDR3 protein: CASRPGGGPYNEQFF. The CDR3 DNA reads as TGTGCCAGTAGACCTGGGGGGGGACCTTACAATGAGCAGTTCTTC. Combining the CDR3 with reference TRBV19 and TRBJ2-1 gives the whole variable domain DGGITQSPKYLFRKEGQNVTLSCEQNLNHDAMYWYRQDPGQGLRLIYYSQIVNDFQKGDIAEGYSVSREKKESFPLTVTSAQKNPTAFYLCASRPGGGPYNEQFFGPGTRLTVL.

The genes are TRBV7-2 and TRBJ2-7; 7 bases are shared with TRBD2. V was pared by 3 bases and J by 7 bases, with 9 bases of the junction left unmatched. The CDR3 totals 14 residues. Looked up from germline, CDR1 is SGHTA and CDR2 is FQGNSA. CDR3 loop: CASSFGGGAKEQYF. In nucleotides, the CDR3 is TGTGCCAGCAGCTTTGGGGGGGGAGCCAAGGAGCAGTACTTC.

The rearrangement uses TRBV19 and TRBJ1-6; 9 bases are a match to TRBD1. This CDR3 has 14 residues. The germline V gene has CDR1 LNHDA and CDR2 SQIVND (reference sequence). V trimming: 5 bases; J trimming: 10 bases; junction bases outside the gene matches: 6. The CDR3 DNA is TGTGCCAGTAGTCTCACAGGGGGCGGATCACCCCTCCACTTT. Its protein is CASSLTGGGSPLHF.

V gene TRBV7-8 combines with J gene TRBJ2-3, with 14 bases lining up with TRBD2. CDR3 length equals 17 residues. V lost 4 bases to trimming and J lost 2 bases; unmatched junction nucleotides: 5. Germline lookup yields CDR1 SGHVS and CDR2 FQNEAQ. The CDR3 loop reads CASSSRTSGGHTDTQYF. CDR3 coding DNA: TGTGCCAGCAGCTCCCGGACTAGCGGGGGGCACACAGATACGCAGTATTTT. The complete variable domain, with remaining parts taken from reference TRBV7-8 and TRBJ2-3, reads GAGVSQSPRYKVAKRGQDVALRCDPISGHVSLFWYQQALGQGPEFLTYFQNEAQLDKSGLPSDRFFAERPEGSVSTLKIQRTQQEDSAVYLCASSSRTSGGHTDTQYFGPGTRLTVL.

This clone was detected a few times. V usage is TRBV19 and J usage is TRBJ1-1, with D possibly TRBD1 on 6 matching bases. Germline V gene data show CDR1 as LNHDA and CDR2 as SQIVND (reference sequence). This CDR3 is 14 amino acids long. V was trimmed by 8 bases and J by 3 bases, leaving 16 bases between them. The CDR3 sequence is CASPWTVFYTEAFF. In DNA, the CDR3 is TGTGCCAGTCCCTGGACAGTTTTTTACACTGAAGCTTTCTTT.